The 21 T cell receptor beta chains below were found in one sample sequenced in a study of blood T cell repertoires in COVID-19. Using immunoSEQ multiplex PCR, the repertoire was profiled, and TCRdb retains in-frame clones only, with some absent. The sample contains 400,000 or so clones, roughly 86% of which appear only once. Specimen: peripheral blood. The receptors were gathered from a human donor in a cohort sampled during active COVID-19.

The V and J genes are TRBV29-1 and TRBJ2-5, with D hard to call. From germline, CDR1 is SQVTM and CDR2 ANQGSEA. This CDR3 comprises 12 residues. The V and J ends lost 7 bases and 5 bases respectively, with 14 bases between them. CDR3 in amino acids: CSAEGSGETQYF. Written as DNA, the CDR3 is TGCAGCGCCGAAGGTTCCGGGGAGACCCAGTACTTC. Variable domain in full (rest from reference TRBV29-1 and TRBJ2-5): SAVISQKPSRDICQRGTSLTIQCQVDSQVTMMFWYRQQPGQSLTLIATANQGSEATYESGFVIDKFPISRPNLTFSTLTVSNMSPEDSSIYLCSAEGSGETQYFGPGTRLLVL.

V gene TRBV4-1 combines with J gene TRBJ2-1; 12 nucleotides agree with TRBD2. This CDR3 is 18 amino acids long. From germline, CDR1 is MGHRA and CDR2 YSYEKL. V was pared by 4 bases and J by 3 bases, with 10 bases of the junction left unmatched. The CDR3 sequence: CASSPLWTSGAIYNEQFF. The DNA of the CDR3 is TGCGCCAGCAGCCCCCTCTGGACTAGCGGGGCGATCTACAATGAGCAGTTCTTC.

This rearrangement joins TRBV9 to TRBJ1-1, with D perhaps matching TRBD1 (5 bases). The CDR3 extends over 16 amino acids. V gave up 2 bases and J gave up 1 base, with 15 bases separating them. Per germline, CDR1 SGDLS and CDR2 YYNGEE. CDR3: CASSVGGQGANTEAFF. The CDR3 DNA sequence: TGTGCCAGCAGCGTCGGGGGTCAAGGAGCGAACACTGAAGCTTTCTTT.

The chain has TRBV20-1 and TRBJ2-7, with TRBD2 identical over 7 bases. Germline-derived CDR1 and CDR2 are DFQATT and SNEGSKA (reference sequence). This CDR3 is built from 14 residues. Trimming cost V 3 bases and J 2 bases; bases outside gene matches: 7. Written as DNA, the CDR3 is TGCAGTGCTAGTACTGGGAGGGCCCCCTACGAGCAGTACTTC. Protein product: CSASTGRAPYEQYF.

This chain links TRBV5-6 with TRBJ2-7; D unresolved. V was shortened by 2 bases and J by 1 base, with 4 bases between the two germline ends. The CDR3 length is 12 residues. CDR1 is SGHDT and CDR2 is YYEEEE in the germline V gene. CDR3 bases: TGTGCCAGCAGCTTCCAATCCTACGAGCAGTACTTC. It specifies CASSFQSYEQYF.

The rearrangement uses TRBV30 and TRBJ2-2; D is ambiguous. V lost 4 bases to trimming and J lost 5 bases, with 11 bases between them. CDR1 is GTSNPN and CDR2 is SVGIG in the germline V gene (reference sequence). The CDR3 is 13 amino acids. The CDR3 is CAWTLQKTGELFF. CDR3 coding DNA: TGTGCCTGGACCTTACAAAAAACCGGGGAGCTGTTTTTT.

This chain uses TRBV28 with TRBJ2-7; 7 positions agree with TRBD2. The CDR3 covers 16 residues. The germline V gene has CDR1 MDHEN and CDR2 SYDVKM. Trimming took 6 bases from V and 4 from J; bases not matched to a gene: 15. CDR3 residues: CASSSLGTSANYEQYF. CDR3 sequence (DNA): TGTGCCAGCAGCTCCTTGGGAACTAGCGCGAATTACGAGCAGTACTTC.

The J gene is TRBJ1-5, the V gene TRBV5-6, with 8 bases identical to TRBD1. Losses at the gene ends were 4 bases for V and 0 bases for J; bases not matched to a gene: 12. CDR1 SGHDT and CDR2 YYEEEE come from the germline V gene. The CDR3 is made up of 18 amino acids. Here the CDR3 DNA reads TGTGCCAGCAGCCGAGCCTGGACAGGGACCTATAGCAATCAGCCCCAGCATTTT. Translation gives CASSRAWTGTYSNQPQHF.

V is TRBV7-9 and J is TRBJ1-2, with D possibly TRBD1 on 6 matching bases. Germline V CDR1 and CDR2: SEHNR, FQNEAQ (reference sequence). V was clipped by 3 bases and J by 12 bases, with 14 bases between them. The CDR3 spans 12 residues. The CDR3 spells CASSFMEQGHTF. In DNA, the CDR3 is TGTGCCAGCAGCTTCATGGAGCAGGGGCACACCTTC.

A single count supports this clone. The V gene is TRBV19, the J gene TRBJ1-1; 8 bases line up with TRBD1. J lost 2 bases, V lost 8 bases, and 4 bases had no gene match. The CDR3 runs 13 residues. The germline V gene has CDR1 LNHDA and CDR2 SQIVND (reference sequence). CDR3 coding DNA: TGTGCCAGTTTGGACAGGGCCAACACTGAAGCTTTCTTT. Translating gives CASLDRANTEAFF. Drawing the rest from reference TRBV19 and TRBJ1-1, the complete variable domain is DGGITQSPKYLFRKEGQNVTLSCEQNLNHDAMYWYRQDPGQGLRLIYYSQIVNDFQKGDIAEGYSVSREKKESFPLTVTSAQKNPTAFYLCASLDRANTEAFFGQGTRLTVV.

The chain carries TRBV5-8 and TRBJ2-3, with D perhaps TRBD2 (6 bases). This CDR3 contains 15 residues. The V gene's germline CDR1 is SGHTS and CDR2 YDEGEE. V was clipped by 4 bases and J by 0 bases, with 12 bases between them. The CDR3 reads CASSVRGMSTDTQYF. The DNA for the CDR3 is TGTGCCAGCAGCGTTCGGGGGATGAGCACAGATACGCAGTATTTT.

The chain links TRBV2 to TRBJ2-7; 9 positions agree with TRBD1. The V gene end was trimmed by 6 bases and the J gene end by 6 bases; junction bases not matched to a gene: 12. This CDR3 spans 15 amino acids. Germline V gives CDR1 SNHLY, CDR2 FYNNEI. CDR3 bases: TGTGCCAGCAGCCTCGCCGGGACAGGGCTAGCCGAGCAGTACTTC. This sequence encodes CASSLAGTGLAEQYF.

The V gene is TRBV3-1 (or the pseudogene TRBV3-2), the J gene TRBJ2-7, with TRBD2 matching 16 bases. The V gene end was trimmed by 3 bases and the J gene end by 5 bases; junction bases not matched to a gene: 7. The CDR3 runs 17 residues. Germline lookup yields CDR1 LGHDT and CDR2 YNNKEL (reference sequence). The DNA for the CDR3 is TGTGCCAGCAGCCATCTCGGGACTAGCGGGAGGGTCCACGAGCAGTACTTC. This sequence encodes CASSHLGTSGRVHEQYF.

The CDR3 nucleotides are TGTGCCAGCAGTGAAGCAGGGGCCGTGGACACCATATATTTT. It specifies CASSEAGAVDTIYF. The chain is built from TRBV25-1 and TRBJ1-3, with D maybe TRBD1 (6 bases). V gave up 2 bases and J gave up 8 bases, with 13 bases separating them. Germline V lookup: CDR1 MGHDK, CDR2 SYGVNS. This CDR3 region has 14 residues. The entire variable domain, with the rest obtained from reference TRBV25-1 and TRBJ1-3, is as follows: EADIYQTPRYLVIGTGKKITLECSQTMGHDKMYWYQQDPGMELHLIHYSYGVNSTEKGDLSSESTVSRIRTEHFPLTLESARPSHTSQYLCASSEAGAVDTIYFGEGSWLTVV.

V gene TRBV7-2 combines with J gene TRBJ2-7, with D possibly matching TRBD2 (6 bases). The CDR3 loop spans 15 amino acids. V shed 6 bases and J shed 1 base, with 16 bases lying between them. Germline V CDR1 and CDR2: SGHTA, FQGNSA. The CDR3 coding sequence is TGTGCCAGCAGTACCTTCGCGGGATCTTCCTACGAGCAGTACTTC. Residues: CASSTFAGSSYEQYF.

The chain links TRBV19 to TRBJ2-7, with 9 bases matching TRBD1. The CDR3 is 15 residues long. J gave up 1 base and V 3 bases, and 4 bases lay outside the gene matches. Germline lookup yields CDR1 LNHDA and CDR2 SQIVND (reference sequence). The CDR3 reads CASSIGTGMSYEQYF. The CDR3 DNA sequence: TGTGCCAGTAGTATTGGGACAGGGATGTCCTACGAGCAGTACTTC.

The chain links TRBV3-1 (or the pseudogene TRBV3-2) to TRBJ1-1; no definite D call. Trimming removed 3 bases at V and 8 bases at J, with 16 bases between. The CDR3 has 14 residues. Per germline, CDR1 LGHDT and CDR2 YNNKEL (reference sequence). The CDR3 reads CASSQGRDFGEAFF. CDR3 nucleotides: TGTGCCAGCAGCCAGGGCCGAGATTTCGGCGAAGCTTTCTTT.

The CDR3 DNA reads TGTGCCAGCAGGCCCGGAGTGAGCGGTCAAGACAATGAGCAGTTCTTC. This sequence encodes CASRPGVSGQDNEQFF. The rearrangement links TRBV9 to TRBJ2-1; D may be TRBD2 (5 bases). The germline CDR1 and CDR2 sequences are SGDLS and YYNGEE. V shed 5 bases and J shed 5 bases, with 20 bases lying between them. The CDR3 covers 16 residues.

This CDR3 reads CAISESLTSGLETQYF. The CDR3 nucleotides read TGTGCCATCAGTGAGTCGTTAACTAGCGGTCTAGAGACCCAGTACTTC. The chain employs TRBV10-3 and TRBJ2-5; 8 bases line up with TRBD2. CDR3 length: 16 residues. Trimming removed 0 bases from V and 4 bases from J; junction bases left unmatched: 7. Per germline, CDR1 ENHRY and CDR2 SYGVKD.

This chain connects TRBV7-6 to TRBJ1-6; tentatively, D is TRBD1 (5 bases). CDR3 size: 15 residues. Per germline, CDR1 SGHVS and CDR2 FNYEAQ. Trimming shortened V by 5 bases and J by 13 bases, and 21 bases separated the two germline ends. This CDR3 reads CASSRIGHPLHPLHF. In DNA, the CDR3 is TGTGCCAGCAGCCGAATTGGACACCCGCTTCACCCCCTCCACTTT.

This chain links TRBV15 with TRBJ1-4; no definite D call. The CDR3 length is 14 residues. The V end was cut by 0 bases, the J end by 7 bases, with 9 bases between. The germline V gene has CDR1 LNHNV and CDR2 YYDKDF (reference sequence). CDR3 nucleotide sequence: TGTGCCACCAGCAGAGACCGAGGGAGTGAAAAACTGTTTTTT. As protein: CATSRDRGSEKLFF.